One sample yielded the 12 T cell receptor beta chains listed below, sequenced in a study of shared clonotypes between healthy human individuals (dated by TCRdb to the early 2020s). Receptor libraries were prepared by the immunoSEQ multiplex PCR assay. This immuneACCESS table, as held by TCRdb, lists in-frame sequences with V and J called but not all clones. Of the missing ones, under half trace to an unresolved V gene in checked studies; the others have no known cause. The sample table records some 1 million clones; 60% to 80% of these occur just once. About 1.5% of the sample belongs to the ten largest clones. What was sequenced was memory CD4+ T cells sorted from blood. Taken with the paper, the label for cell subset or site translates to: CD45RA-negative fraction. These receptors originate from a man younger than 35 in good health.

The genes are TRBV23-1 and TRBJ1-1; maybe TRBD1 (6 bases). TRBV23-1 is placed among ORFs of uncertain function. CDR3 size: 19 residues. Trimming took off 0 bases at V and 5 bases at J, with 25 bases between the two ends. The CDR3 protein is CASSQSGKRGREKKTEAFF. The CDR3 region has the DNA TGCGCCAGCAGTCAATCGGGGAAGCGGGGGCGGGAAAAGAAGACTGAAGCTTTCTTT.

The CDR3 sequence: CASSLDSTYGYTF. Written as DNA, the CDR3 is TGTGCCAGCAGCTTAGATAGCACTTATGGCTACACCTTC. V and J are TRBV7-9 and TRBJ1-2; unclear D gene. Germline V CDR1 and CDR2: SEHNR, FQNEAQ (reference sequence). Trimming took off 1 base at V and 5 bases at J, with 8 bases between the two ends. CDR3 length equals 13 residues.

The rearrangement uses TRBV2 and TRBJ1-1, with no clear D. V lost 4 bases and J lost 2, with 8 bases in between. This CDR3 region has 13 residues. CDR1 SNHLY and CDR2 FYNNEI come from the germline V gene. The CDR3 loop is CASSGDFNTEAFF. The CDR3 region has the DNA TGTGCCAGCAGTGGGGATTTCAACACTGAAGCTTTCTTT.

V and J are TRBV15 and TRBJ2-4; the D is unclear. The CDR3 runs 15 residues. V shed 2 bases and J shed 5 bases, with 13 bases lying between them. The germline CDR1 and CDR2 sequences are LNHNV and YYDKDF (reference sequence). CDR3 residues: CATSRTRLLENIQYF. Here the CDR3 DNA reads TGTGCCACCAGCAGAACCCGACTCCTTGAAAACATTCAGTACTTC.

The rearrangement uses TRBV5-3 and TRBJ2-1; 11 bases agree with TRBD2. TRBV5-3 belongs to the ORF category, with a function that is uncertain. The CDR3 consists of 16 residues. Losses at the gene ends were 3 bases for V and 6 bases for J; bases not matched to a gene: 8. The CDR3 DNA follows: TGTGCCAGAAGCTACCGTCTAGCGGGAGGACGCAATGAGCAGTTCTTC. Its protein product is CARSYRLAGGRNEQFF.

This clone turned up a few times. The chain has TRBV28 and TRBJ2-5; 8 bases map to TRBD1. Germline CDR1 MDHEN, CDR2 SYDVKM. The ends lost 5 bases at V and 5 bases at J; junction bases unmatched: 16. The CDR3 is 17 residues long. The chain's CDR3 is CASSPDPGQVREETQYF. The CDR3 nucleotides are TGTGCCAGCAGTCCCGACCCGGGACAGGTGAGGGAGGAGACCCAGTACTTC. The full variable domain, rest sourced from reference TRBV28 and TRBJ2-5, is DVKVTQSSRYLVKRTGEKVFLECVQDMDHENMFWYRQDPGLGLRLIYFSYDVKMKEKGDIPEGYSVSREKKERFSLILESASTNQTSMYLCASSPDPGQVREETQYFGPGTRLLVL.

The V gene is TRBV25-1, the J gene TRBJ1-6; D gene uncertain. CDR1 MGHDK and CDR2 SYGVNS come from the germline V gene. This CDR3 is built from 16 residues. Trimming shortened V by 2 bases and J by 7 bases, and 15 bases separated the two germline ends. CDR3 in amino acids: CASSERQVGRNSPLHF. CDR3 coding DNA: TGTGCCAGCAGTGAACGGCAGGTTGGGCGGAATTCACCCCTCCACTTT. Filled out from reference TRBV25-1 and TRBJ1-6, the complete variable domain reads EADIYQTPRYLVIGTGKKITLECSQTMGHDKMYWYQQDPGMELHLIHYSYGVNSTEKGDLSSESTVSRIRTEHFPLTLESARPSHTSQYLCASSERQVGRNSPLHFGNGTRLTVT.

The V gene is TRBV7-9, the J gene TRBJ2-5, with 12 bases aligning to TRBD1. The germline gives CDR1 SEHNR, CDR2 FQNEAQ (reference sequence). V shed 5 bases, J shed 5 bases, and the junction held 3 bases outside the gene matches. This CDR3 has 14 amino acids. The CDR3 spells CASSGTGGLETQYF. DNA of the CDR3: TGTGCCAGCAGCGGGACAGGGGGCTTGGAGACCCAGTACTTC.

The chain couples TRBV27 to TRBJ1-2; no clear D. This CDR3 is built from 11 residues. V gave up 5 bases and J gave up 4 bases, with 5 bases separating them. Germline lookup yields CDR1 MNHEY and CDR2 SMNVEV (reference sequence). The CDR3: CASSVVYGYTF. The CDR3 nucleotides read TGTGCCAGCAGTGTTGTCTATGGCTACACCTTC.

J is TRBJ2-6 and V is TRBV4-2; no clear D gene. Germline V gives CDR1 LGHNA, CDR2 YNFKEQ. Trimming took off 4 bases at V and 0 bases at J, with 7 bases between the two ends. CDR3 length: 15 residues. In DNA, the CDR3 is TGTGCCAGCAGCCCCTCAAGCTCTGGGGCCAACGTCCTGACTTTC. It yields the protein CASSPSSSGANVLTF.

The chain combines TRBV6-1 with TRBJ1-2; 7 bases agree with TRBD1. CDR3 length equals 14 residues. The ends lost 6 bases at V and 9 bases at J; junction bases unmatched: 13. The germline V gene encodes CDR1 MNHNS and CDR2 SASEGT. The CDR3 loop reads CASRNPGTASSYTF. For the CDR3, the DNA is TGTGCCAGCAGAAATCCCGGGACAGCATCTAGCTACACCTTC.

The J gene is TRBJ2-7, the V gene TRBV2; D is undetermined. The V gene lost 7 bases and the J gene lost 3 bases, with 16 bases spanning the gap. Germline V gene data show CDR1 as SNHLY and CDR2 as FYNNEI. The CDR3 extends over 14 amino acids. The CDR3 protein is CASKAGELHYEQYF. CDR3 bases: TGTGCCAGCAAGGCAGGAGAACTCCACTACGAGCAGTACTTC.